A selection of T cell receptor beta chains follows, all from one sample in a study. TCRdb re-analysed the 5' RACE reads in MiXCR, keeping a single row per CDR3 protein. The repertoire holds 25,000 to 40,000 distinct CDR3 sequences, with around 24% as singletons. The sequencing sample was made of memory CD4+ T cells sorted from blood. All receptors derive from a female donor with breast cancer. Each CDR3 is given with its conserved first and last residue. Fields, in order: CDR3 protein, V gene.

CASNARRGRTGELFF | TRBV5-1
CASREGLAGHGSYNEQFF | TRBV6-2/TRBV6-3
CASSYQDSRTGIYGYTF | TRBV6-2/TRBV6-3
CASSQSGETQYF | TRBV6-6
CASIGRPAGDYNSPLHF | TRBV28
CASSLGGYNEQFF | TRBV28
CSVPHVGVRKIWDEQFF | TRBV29-1
CSARDRRTEAFF | TRBV20-1
CSASSRDRLNEQFF | TRBV20-1
CASSLASTSYNEQFF | TRBV7-9
CASSTDVSSGANVLTF | TRBV5-6
CASSVQLRTGSKNIQYF | TRBV5-4
CASSYSRVGEQFF | TRBV6-5
CASSGQGQPQHF | TRBV12-3/TRBV12-4
CASSSRTVNTGELFF | TRBV5-1
CASTTGPRGTQYF | TRBV7-3
CSAIQRGAGETQYF | TRBV20-1
CASSSGVNSPLHF | TRBV27
CASSQDRQFYEQYF | TRBV4-1
CASSLMGGQDEAFF | TRBV7-3
CASSSDRAHDTQYF | TRBV7-2
CAWTSRGALHF | TRBV30
CASSPGGTGPSSYEQYF | TRBV3-1
CASSEYRALAGTHEQFF | TRBV14
CASSLGEGNEQFF | TRBV7-9
CASSLAKGQDTQYF | TRBV7-6
CSSRRTEQETQYF | TRBV29-1
CASSEGSKYYGYTF | TRBV3-1
CASSPRSEDFYGYTF | TRBV5-5
CSASASPTVPLAWNEQFF | TRBV20-1
CASSHSTGGHGYTF | TRBV3-1
CASSQGGVSYGEQFF | TRBV4-3
CASSLTGRGYEETQYF | TRBV7-3
CASSGRQENYEQYF | TRBV6-2/TRBV6-3
CASRLLAGVADEQYF | TRBV2
CASSLDGTGGGYEQYF | TRBV7-9
CASSLGRGSSYEQYF | TRBV5-4
CASSPLLTSLQETQYF | TRBV4-1
CASSRGSQETQYF | TRBV13
CASSRGTSGNEQFF | TRBV4-1
CASSVAGSTDTQYF | TRBV9
CASSEDRVNTEAFF | TRBV6-5